One TCR beta chain is described in this entry. What it binds is unknown. The source of the sample is a study of T cell responses to AZD1222 COVID-19 vaccine. Study results and caveats: The study found vaccine-associated CD4 TCRs spanning spike, dominant at 160-218 and 743-854. Repertoires were obtained only post-peak T cell response. The donors showed a predominance of white British ancestry and of females, with possible underestimation of clonal diversity.

Data came from immunoSEQ multiplex PCR; TCRdb stores just in-frame clones and leaves some out. The table records about 81,000 clones, about 90% of them present only once. The material sequenced was peripheral blood, taken 28 days after the second AZD1222 dose. The receptor was derived from an adult who received the AZD1222 COVID-19 vaccine.

CDR3 in DNA: TGTGCCAGCAGCTTGCTACAGAGCTCTGGAAACACCATATATTTT. Translating it yields CASSLLQSSGNTIYF. The J gene is TRBJ1-3, the V gene TRBV3-1 (or the pseudogene TRBV3-2), with no clear D. The CDR3 spans 15 residues. Looked up from germline, CDR1 is LGHDT and CDR2 is YNNKEL (reference sequence). Trimming cost V 5 bases and J 0 bases, with 11 bases left between them.